The 25 T cell receptor beta chains given below trace back to one sample, sequenced in a study of identical twins. TCRdb re-called the 5' RACE reads with MiXCR, one entry per CDR3 protein. The sample includes 310,000 or so distinct CDR3 sequences, about 8.1% of them seen just once. This sample also appeared in a second study, on yellow fever vaccine responses in identical twins.

Sequenced sample: memory (CD45RO+) T cells sorted from blood. The receptors originated from a woman under 30 in good health.

The chain recombines TRBV5-6 with TRBJ1-1; D is undetermined. The CDR3 has 15 amino acids. Trimming took off 2 bases at V and 0 bases at J, with 11 bases between the two ends. Germline V lookup: CDR1 SGHDT, CDR2 YYEEEE. Here the CDR3 reads CASSLFGPVNTEAFF. CDR3 DNA sequence: TGTGCCAGCAGCTTATTCGGCCCGGTGAACACTGAAGCTTTCTTT.

This clonotype was observed many times. The rearrangement uses TRBV15 and TRBJ1-4; D is perhaps TRBD1 (5 bases). Germline CDR1 reads LNHNV; CDR2 reads YYDKDF (reference sequence). V was clipped by 0 bases and J by 7 bases, with 12 bases between them. CDR3 size: 15 residues. The CDR3 protein is CATSREGQGGEKLFF. Here the CDR3 DNA reads TGTGCCACCAGCAGAGAAGGTCAGGGAGGTGAAAAACTGTTTTTT.

This clonotype was seen a few times. This chain uses TRBV18 with TRBJ1-1; no reliable D call. The germline V and J ends were trimmed by 6 bases and 2 bases, with 16 bases remaining between them. The CDR3 has 15 amino acids. Germline CDR1 KGHSH, CDR2 LQKENI. CDR3 protein: CASSPILPQNTEAFF. CDR3 DNA sequence: TGTGCCAGCTCGCCGATCCTGCCTCAAAACACTGAAGCTTTCTTT.

The rearrangement uses TRBV6-1 and TRBJ1-2, with 7 bases matching TRBD1. The CDR3 consists of 14 residues. V shed 3 bases and J 6 bases; nucleotides not matched to a gene: 7. From germline, CDR1 is MNHNS and CDR2 SASEGT. The CDR3 nucleotides are TGTGCCAGCAGTGAGCGGGCCAGGGGGGATGGCTACACCTTC. Protein sequence: CASSERARGDGYTF.

In its sample, this clonotype was seen many times. The chain links TRBV15 to TRBJ1-1; TRBD1 matches at 9 bases. The CDR3 extends over 18 amino acids. V was pared by 3 bases and J by 8 bases, with 19 bases of the junction left unmatched. The germline V gene encodes CDR1 LNHNV and CDR2 YYDKDF (reference sequence). In DNA, the CDR3 is TGTGCCACCAGCAGGAGAACACCCCGTCTTGACAGGGGGTACGAAGCTTTCTTT. This codes for CATSRRTPRLDRGYEAFF.

This clonotype was recorded a few times. This rearrangement joins TRBV5-5 to TRBJ2-7, with D possibly being TRBD1 (6 bases). The V gene's germline CDR1 is SGHKS and CDR2 YYEKEE (reference sequence). V shed 2 bases and J shed 2 bases, with 14 bases lying between them. The CDR3 totals 15 residues. Here the CDR3 reads CASSLAGTPTYEQYF. DNA of the CDR3: TGTGCCAGCAGCTTAGCCGGGACACCCACCTACGAGCAGTACTTC.

This clonotype was seen at least ten times. CDR3 nucleotide sequence: TGCGCCAGCAGCTTTGGACAGGGTCCCAGTAACGAAAAACTGTTTTTT. Translating it yields CASSFGQGPSNEKLFF. The V call is TRBV5-1, the J call TRBJ1-4; 8 positions match TRBD1. Trimming took 2 bases from V and 8 from J; bases not matched to a gene: 11. Germline CDR1 SGHRS, CDR2 YFSETQ. The CDR3 has 16 amino acids.

This clonotype was recorded a few times. The V gene is TRBV4-1, the J gene TRBJ1-1; D remains unclear. Germline CDR1 and CDR2: MGHRA and YSYEKL. The ends were cut back, 9 bases at V and 3 bases at J, with 14 bases in the middle. The CDR3 consists of 13 residues. CDR3 sequence reads: CASTARRDTEAFF. The DNA of the CDR3 is TGCGCCAGTACCGCGAGGAGAGACACTGAAGCTTTCTTT.

This clonotype was seen repeatedly, ten times or more. The CDR3: CSGRQHEQFF. DNA for the CDR3: TGCAGCGGCCGGCAGCATGAGCAGTTCTTC. The rearrangement joins TRBV29-1 to TRBJ2-1; D remains ambiguous. Germline CDR1 reads SQVTM; CDR2 reads ANQGSEA. This CDR3 region has 10 residues. The germline V and J ends were trimmed by 7 bases and 8 bases, with 9 bases remaining between them.

In its sample, this clonotype was seen many times. The chain links TRBV6-1 to TRBJ2-2; 10 bases match TRBD2. The CDR3 consists of 16 residues. Per the germline V gene, CDR1 is MNHNS and CDR2 is SASEGT. The V gene end was trimmed by 6 bases and the J gene end by 1 base; junction bases not matched to a gene: 5. The CDR3: CASRRLAGKNTGELFF. In DNA form, the CDR3 reads TGTGCCAGCAGGAGACTAGCGGGCAAGAACACCGGGGAGCTGTTTTTT.

This clonotype was counted between two and nine times. The chain recombines TRBV7-3 with TRBJ1-1; 7 bases fit TRBD1. CDR3 length: 13 amino acids. Germline values: CDR1 SGHTA, CDR2 FQGTGA. V lost 6 bases, J lost 3 bases, and 4 bases stayed unmatched. The CDR3 bases are TGTGCCAGCAGAACAACAGGGGACACTGAAGCTTTCTTT. Translated: CASRTTGDTEAFF.

This clonotype was detected many times. The rearrangement joins TRBV12-3 or TRBV12-4 to TRBJ2-1; maybe TRBD1 (8 bases). V shed 7 bases and J shed 0 bases, with 28 bases lying between them. This CDR3 is built from 20 residues. The CDR3 nucleotides read TGTGCCAGCAATCTAGGACAGGGTGGAGTAGCGGGTTACTCCTACAATGAGCAGTTCTTC. Encoded protein: CASNLGQGGVAGYSYNEQFF.

At least ten counts were recorded for this clonotype. The chain combines TRBV29-1 with TRBJ2-1, with 8 bases fitting TRBD2. V gave up 6 bases and J gave up 5 bases; unmatched junction bases: 9. CDR3 length equals 14 residues. Germline V gene sequence: CDR1 SQVTM, CDR2 ANQGSEA. CDR3 sequence reads: CSVLAGSLNNEQFF. In DNA, the CDR3 is TGCAGCGTCCTAGCGGGTTCCCTCAACAATGAGCAGTTCTTC.

This clonotype has ten or more counts. The chain is built from TRBV7-9 and TRBJ2-5; D is undetermined. V shed 4 bases and J shed 5 bases, with 5 bases lying between them. The CDR3 has 11 amino acids. Germline values: CDR1 SEHNR, CDR2 FQNEAQ (reference sequence). As DNA, the CDR3 is TGTGCCAGCAGCTCAGCGGAGACCCAGTACTTC. Translation gives CASSSAETQYF.

This clonotype occurred many times. V gene TRBV12-3 or TRBV12-4 combines with J gene TRBJ2-3, with a tentative D call TRBD2 (5 bases). The CDR3 runs to 14 residues. Trimming shortened V by 3 bases and J by 0 bases, and 7 bases separated the two germline ends. The CDR3 sequence: CASSFPGSTDTQYF. In nucleotides, the CDR3 is TGTGCCAGCAGTTTTCCGGGAAGCACAGATACGCAGTATTTT.

This clonotype was recorded at least ten times. V and J are TRBV15 and TRBJ2-1; 7 bases are shared with TRBD1. J lost 0 bases, V lost 2 bases, and 10 bases had no gene match. Germline CDR1 LNHNV, CDR2 YYDKDF (reference sequence). This CDR3 contains 18 residues. The CDR3 DNA is TGTGCCACCAGCAGACAACGGAGACAGGGCCGCTCCTACAATGAGCAGTTCTTC. This encodes CATSRQRRQGRSYNEQFF.

The V call is TRBV5-1, the J call TRBJ2-7; 10 bases are a match to TRBD1. Germline values: CDR1 SGHRS, CDR2 YFSETQ. With V trimmed by 4 bases and J by 4 bases, 5 bases remained unmatched. CDR3 length equals 14 residues. The CDR3 reads CASSRRQGAYEQYF. CDR3 DNA: TGCGCCAGCAGCCGGAGACAGGGGGCTTACGAGCAGTACTTC.

At least ten counts were recorded for this clonotype. This chain connects TRBV12-3 or TRBV12-4 to TRBJ1-5, with a tentative D call TRBD1 (6 bases). The germline V and J ends were trimmed by 6 bases and 6 bases, with 12 bases remaining between them. The CDR3 is made up of 13 amino acids. CDR3 sequence reads: CASRGEGGQPQHF. In DNA, the CDR3 is TGTGCCAGCAGGGGGGAGGGGGGTCAGCCCCAGCATTTT.

The V call is TRBV6-7, the J call TRBJ2-2; D not resolved. TRBV6-7 is filed as an ORF, its function uncertain. Trimming pared 4 bases from V and 0 bases from J, leaving 9 bases between. The CDR3 totals 15 residues. The CDR3 here is CASSFIQPNTGELFF. CDR3 DNA sequence: TGTGCCAGCAGTTTCATTCAGCCGAACACCGGGGAGCTGTTTTTT.

The table lists this clonotype with a few counts. V gene TRBV7-7 combines with J gene TRBJ2-2; D ambiguous. Germline V gives CDR1 SSHAT, CDR2 FNYEAQ (reference sequence). The CDR3 loop spans 14 amino acids. V was clipped by 1 base and J by 6 bases, with 9 bases between them. The CDR3 DNA sequence: TGTGCCAGCAGCTTAGACCTGAGCGCCGGGGAGCTGTTTTTT. Protein product: CASSLDLSAGELFF. The whole variable domain, filled in from reference TRBV7-7 and TRBJ2-2, reads GAGVSQSPRYKVTKRGQDVTLRCDPISSHATLYWYQQALGQGPEFLTYFNYEAQPDKSGLPSDRFSAERPEGSISTLTIQRTEQRDSAMYRCASSLDLSAGELFFGEGSRLTVL.

This clonotype was counted a few times. This sequence joins TRBV7-8 and TRBJ2-7; 13 positions match TRBD2. V shed 5 bases and J 6 bases; nucleotides not matched to a gene: 13. CDR3 length equals 17 residues. The V gene's germline CDR1 is SGHVS and CDR2 FQNEAQ. The CDR3 nucleotides are TGTGCCAGCAGCCCAGGACTAGCGGGGGCCGGTGGGGGCGAGCAGTACGTC. Translating it yields CASSPGLAGAGGGEQYV.

In its sample, this clonotype was seen many times. This sequence joins TRBV7-6 and TRBJ2-1; 8 nucleotides agree with TRBD2. Germline V gene lookup returns CDR1 SGHVS and CDR2 FNYEAQ. The CDR3 loop spans 16 amino acids. Losses at the gene ends were 0 bases for V and 4 bases for J; bases not matched to a gene: 5. CDR3 region: CASSLARLARYNEQFF. CDR3 bases: TGTGCCAGCAGCTTAGCGCGACTAGCGCGGTACAATGAGCAGTTCTTC.

This clonotype was picked up a small number of times. The chain employs TRBV6-1 and TRBJ2-2; 8 nucleotides align to TRBD2. The V gene's germline CDR1 is MNHNS and CDR2 SASEGT. With V trimmed by 5 bases and J by 3 bases, 5 bases remained unmatched. This CDR3 is 15 amino acids long. The CDR3, as DNA: TGTGCCAGCAGTACAGTCGGGGGGGACACCGGGGAGCTGTTTTTT. Its protein is CASSTVGGDTGELFF.

This clonotype was observed at least ten times. V usage is TRBV5-6 and J usage is TRBJ2-5; D perhaps matches TRBD1 (5 bases). The CDR3 length is 13 residues. Deletions cut 2 bases from V and 2 bases from J, with 7 bases between. The germline CDR1 and CDR2 sequences are SGHDT and YYEEEE. The CDR3 reads CASSFGAQETQYF. As DNA, the CDR3 is TGTGCCAGCAGCTTTGGGGCACAAGAGACCCAGTACTTC.

The sample holds many counts of this clonotype. The J gene is TRBJ1-1, the V gene TRBV10-2; D is possibly TRBD1 (6 bases). V shed 2 bases and J shed 3 bases, with 19 bases lying between them. CDR3 length: 17 residues. Germline-derived CDR1 and CDR2 are WSHSY and SAAADI. The CDR3 protein is CASSETSGGTADTEAFF. In DNA, the CDR3 is TGCGCCAGCAGTGAGACCTCCGGGGGCACCGCGGACACTGAAGCTTTCTTT.